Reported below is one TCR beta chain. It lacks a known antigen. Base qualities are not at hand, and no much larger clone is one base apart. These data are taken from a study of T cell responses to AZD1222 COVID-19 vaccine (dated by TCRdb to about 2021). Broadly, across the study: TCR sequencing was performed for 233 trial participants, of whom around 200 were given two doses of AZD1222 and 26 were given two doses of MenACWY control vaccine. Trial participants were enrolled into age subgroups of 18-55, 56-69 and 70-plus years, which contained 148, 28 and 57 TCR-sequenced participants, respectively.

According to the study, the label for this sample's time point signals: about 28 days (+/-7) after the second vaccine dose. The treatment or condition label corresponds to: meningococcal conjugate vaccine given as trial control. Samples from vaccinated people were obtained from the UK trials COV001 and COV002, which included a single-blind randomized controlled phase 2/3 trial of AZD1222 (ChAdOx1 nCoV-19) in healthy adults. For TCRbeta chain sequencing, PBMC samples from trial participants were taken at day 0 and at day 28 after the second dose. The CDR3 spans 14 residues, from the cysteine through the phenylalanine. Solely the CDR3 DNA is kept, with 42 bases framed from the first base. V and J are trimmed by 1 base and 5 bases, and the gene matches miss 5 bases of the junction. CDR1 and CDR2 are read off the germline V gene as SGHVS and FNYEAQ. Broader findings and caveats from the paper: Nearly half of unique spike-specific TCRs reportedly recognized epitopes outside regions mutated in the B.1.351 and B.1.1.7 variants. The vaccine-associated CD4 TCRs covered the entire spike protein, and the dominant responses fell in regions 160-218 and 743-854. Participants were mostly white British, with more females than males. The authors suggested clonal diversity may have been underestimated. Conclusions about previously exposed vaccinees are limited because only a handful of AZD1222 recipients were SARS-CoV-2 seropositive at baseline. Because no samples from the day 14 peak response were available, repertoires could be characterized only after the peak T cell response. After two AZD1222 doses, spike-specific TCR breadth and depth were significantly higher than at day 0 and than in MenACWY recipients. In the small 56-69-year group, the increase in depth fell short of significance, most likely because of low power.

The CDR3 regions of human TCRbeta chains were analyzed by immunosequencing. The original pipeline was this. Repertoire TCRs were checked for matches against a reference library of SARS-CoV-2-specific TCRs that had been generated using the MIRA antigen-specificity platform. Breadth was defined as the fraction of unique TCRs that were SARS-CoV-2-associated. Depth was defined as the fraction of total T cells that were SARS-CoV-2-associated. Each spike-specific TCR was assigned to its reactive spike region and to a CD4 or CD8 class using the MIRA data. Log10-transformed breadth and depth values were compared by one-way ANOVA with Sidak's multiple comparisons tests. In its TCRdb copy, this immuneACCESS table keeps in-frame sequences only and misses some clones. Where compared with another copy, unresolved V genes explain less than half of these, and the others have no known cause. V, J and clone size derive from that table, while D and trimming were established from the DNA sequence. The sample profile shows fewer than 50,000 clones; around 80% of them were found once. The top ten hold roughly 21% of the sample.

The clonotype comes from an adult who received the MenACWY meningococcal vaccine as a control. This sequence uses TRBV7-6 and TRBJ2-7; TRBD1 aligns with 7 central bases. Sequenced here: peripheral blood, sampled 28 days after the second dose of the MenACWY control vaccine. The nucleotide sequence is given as TGTGCCAGCAGCTTAGTACAGGGGATGAACGAGCAGTACTTC. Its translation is CASSLVQGMNEQYF.